This passage covers 16 T cell receptor beta chains from one sample sequenced in a study of tissue T cells after allogeneic stem cell transplantation. Time point reported: mouse harvest day 14 after allogeneic transplant. Mouse grafts combined 10^7 T-cell-depleted bone marrow cells with 10^6 splenic CD5+ T cells. Assay: immunoSEQ multiplex PCR; the TCRdb copy retains only in-frame clones and omits some. The sample lists around 2,000 clones, 45% to 60% occurring once. The sequenced sample was lymph node tissue. Source of these receptors: a female BALB/c mouse given C57BL/6 T cells with graft-versus-host disease after an allogeneic hematopoietic cell transplant.

For this clone: Gene names and germline match the mouse. CDR3 bases read: TGTGCCAGCAGTCCCCGGCGGCGGGTGACAAACACAGAAGTCTTC. This sequence encodes CASSPRRRVTNTEVF. The CDR3 reads in full as CASSPRRRVTNTEVFF. The V and J genes are TRBV26 and TRBJ1-1, with unresolved D. Read data end 1 residue before the CDR3 end; the end is taken from the germline J gene. Germline CDR1 KGHPV, CDR2 FQNQEV (reference sequence). Trimming stripped 4 bases from V and 0 bases from J, with 15 bases between. The CDR3 runs 16 residues.

This clone is categorized as medium-sized. Gene names are the mouse ones. The read is 1 residue too short to cover the CDR3 end, so that end is filled in from the germline J gene. The rearrangement links TRBV19 to TRBJ2-7, with D possibly being TRBD1 (7 bases). There are 15 residues in the CDR3. Germline values: CDR1 FNHDT, CDR2 SITEND (reference sequence). Trimming shortened V by 1 base and J by 0 bases, and 11 bases separated the two germline ends. The CDR3 is CASSIRGPSSYEQYF. The covered CDR3 bases are TGTGCCAGCAGTATAAGGGGGCCGAGCTCCTATGAACAGTAC.

A note on this clone: The genes are named according to mouse. The CDR3 sequence is CASGDAGASNTLYF. The part of the CDR3 DNA that was read is TGTGCCAGCGGTGATGCTGGGGCTTCAAACACCTTGTAC. This chain uses TRBV13-2 with TRBJ2-4, with D perhaps TRBD2 (6 bases). The read terminates 1 residue ahead of where the CDR3 ends, so the germline J gene completes it. V shed 0 bases and J shed 5 bases, with 10 bases lying between them. The CDR3 contains 14 residues. Germline V lookup: CDR1 NNHNN, CDR2 SYGAGS (reference sequence).

This clone was detected only a few times. Each gene name is a mouse one. The CDR3 extends 1 residue past the end of the read, so its final part is completed from the germline J gene. This chain joins TRBV2 and TRBJ2-7; 8 nucleotides match TRBD2. The CDR3 loop spans 13 amino acids. The J segment lost 7 bases and the V segment lost 0 bases, leaving 2 bases of the junction unmatched. CDR1 and CDR2 from the germline V gene are LGHNA and YSYQKL. The CDR3 DNA, read in part, is TGTGCCAGCAGCCAAGACTGGGGGGTGGAACAGTAC. Encoded protein: CASSQDWGVEQY. The whole CDR3 region reads CASSQDWGVEQYF.

Concerning this clone itself: Each gene name is a mouse one. The read ends 1 residue early relative to the CDR3; the germline J gene fills the gap. The J gene is TRBJ2-3, the V gene TRBV16; D is undetermined. Germline V gene lookup returns CDR1 SGHSA and CDR2 FRNQAP. The V end lost 2 bases, the J end lost 0 bases, and 3 bases lay between the germline ends. The CDR3 is 13 amino acids. The CDR3 sequence is CASSLTSAETLYF. The covered CDR3 bases are TGTGCAAGCAGCTTAACTAGTGCAGAAACGCTGTAT.

This clone is large (0.1 to 1%) by share. These gene names are mouse names. The CDR3 end falls 1 residue outside the read, so it is completed with the germline J gene. The chain couples TRBV29 to TRBJ2-5; D is ambiguous. This CDR3 is built from 12 residues. Germline V gene lookup returns CDR1 MSHET and CDR2 SYDVDS. Trimming cost V 8 bases and J 0 bases, with 6 bases left between them. CDR3 residues: CASGLNQDTQYF. The DNA read from the CDR3 is TGTGCTAGCGGGCTTAACCAAGACACCCAGTAC.

In the case of this clone: The gene symbols are mouse symbols. The CDR3 end falls 1 residue outside the read, so it is completed with the germline J gene. The gene calls are TRBV13-1 and TRBJ2-7; TRBD2 agrees at 9 bases. V lost 6 bases, J lost 0 bases, and 4 bases stayed unmatched. CDR1 is NSHNY and CDR2 is SYGAGN in the germline V gene. This CDR3 spans 14 amino acids. CDR3 bases read: TGTGCCAGCACCCTGGGGGGGTCCTCCTATGAACAGTAC. It is translated as CASTLGGSSYEQY. The entire CDR3 protein is CASTLGGSSYEQYF.

In the case of this clone: The genes and germline here are from mouse. The read ends 1 residue before the CDR3 terminus; that terminus is restored from the germline J gene. The rearrangement uses TRBV31 and TRBJ2-1, with D perhaps given as TRBD1 or TRBD2 (5 bases each). CDR1 is GKSSPN, CDR2 SITVG, per germline. This CDR3 is built from 13 residues. V shed 5 bases and J shed 5 bases, with 13 bases lying between them. The CDR3 reads CAWAPGEDAEQFF. Partial CDR3 DNA: TGTGCCTGGGCCCCGGGGGAGGATGCTGAGCAGTTC.

This clone rates as large. Germline and genes here are mouse. CDR3 residues: CASSRGGAYEQYF. The covered CDR3 bases are TGTGCAAGCAGCAGGGGGGGCGCCTATGAACAGTAC. The rearrangement joins TRBV16 to TRBJ2-7; TRBD2 aligns across 8 bases. The read finishes 1 residue shy of the CDR3 end, and the germline J gene is used to complete it. With V trimmed by 5 bases and J by 2 bases, 2 bases remained unmatched. CDR3 length equals 13 residues. The germline gives CDR1 SGHSA, CDR2 FRNQAP.

On this clone: These gene names are mouse names. The read gets to within 1 residue of the CDR3 end, and the germline J gene fills in the rest. The chain uses TRBV13-1 and TRBJ2-1; 7 nucleotides match TRBD1. The CDR3 runs to 13 residues. The germline CDR1 and CDR2 sequences are NSHNY and SYGAGN. V was clipped by 3 bases and J by 7 bases; unmatched bases: 4. The DNA read from the CDR3 is TGTGCCAGCAGTGGACAGGGTGGCGCTGAGCAGTTC. Its translation: CASSGQGGAEQF. The full CDR3 protein is CASSGQGGAEQFF.

On this clone itself: These gene names are mouse names. The read comes to an end 1 residue before the CDR3 does, leaving the germline J gene to fill in the end. J is TRBJ1-4 and V is TRBV19, with D hard to call. The CDR3 runs 14 residues. Germline lookup yields CDR1 FNHDT and CDR2 SITEND (reference sequence). V dropped 4 bases and J dropped 3 bases, with 10 bases sitting between them. The chain's CDR3 is CASSPTRTNERLFF. The sequenced CDR3 bases are TGTGCCAGCAGTCCGACAAGGACCAACGAAAGATTATTT.

This clone appeared a few times. Gene names refer to mouse genes. The CDR3 bases that were read are TGTGCCAGCAGTCTGCGAAATTATGAACAGTAC. It encodes CASSLRNYEQY. The full CDR3 protein is CASSLRNYEQYF. The genes are TRBV26 and TRBJ2-7; unclear D gene. The DNA ends 1 residue before the CDR3 does, and the rest of the CDR3 is filled in from the germline J gene. Germline V CDR1 and CDR2: KGHPV, FQNQEV (reference sequence). Trimming left V 2 bases short and J 4 bases short, with 6 bases between. This CDR3 region has 12 residues.

In the case of this clone: The gene symbols are mouse symbols. CDR3 DNA, as far as it was read: TGTGCCAGCAGTCTGCAGGGGAGGGACACAGAAGTCTTC. As protein: CASSLQGRDTEVF. The whole CDR3 protein reads CASSLQGRDTEVFF. The V gene is TRBV26, the J gene TRBJ1-1; D perhaps matches TRBD1 (6 bases). The read halts 1 residue ahead of the CDR3 end, with the missing end drawn from the germline J gene. The CDR3 extends over 14 amino acids. CDR1 and CDR2 from the germline V gene are KGHPV and FQNQEV (reference sequence). Trimming pared 2 bases from V and 3 bases from J, leaving 10 bases between.

Comments on this clone: The gene symbols are mouse symbols. The read falls 1 residue short of the CDR3 end, and the missing part is taken from the germline J gene. The chain employs TRBV2 and TRBJ2-7; 8 bases are shared with TRBD1. The V segment lost 5 bases and the J segment 0 bases; nucleotides outside the gene matches: 3. The CDR3 totals 14 residues. Per the germline V gene, CDR1 is LGHNA and CDR2 is YSYQKL. The CDR3: CASSYRGSSYEQYF. The part of the CDR3 DNA that was read is TGTGCCAGCAGCTACAGGGGGAGCTCCTATGAACAGTAC.

This clone was picked up a small number of times. Gene and germline names: mouse. The DNA ends 1 residue before the CDR3 does, and the rest of the CDR3 is filled in from the germline J gene. This chain uses TRBV2 with TRBJ2-7; 8 nucleotides align to TRBD2. Germline V gives CDR1 LGHNA, CDR2 YSYQKL. This CDR3 has 15 amino acids. Unmatched junction bases numbered 6, after V lost 0 bases and J lost 5 bases. The part of the CDR3 DNA that was read is TGTGCCAGCAGCCAAGATCGGCTGGGGGGAGATGAACAGTAC. Its translation: CASSQDRLGGDEQY. The entire CDR3 is CASSQDRLGGDEQYF.

About this clone itself: These gene names are mouse names. The read finishes 1 residue shy of the CDR3 end, and the germline J gene is used to complete it. J is TRBJ1-1 and V is TRBV12-2, with no clear D. Germline V lookup: CDR1 SGHLS, CDR2 HYDKME. The CDR3 is 10 amino acids. With 6 bases removed from V and 9 bases from J, the gap between germline ends came to 10 bases. CDR3 loop: CASARGKVFF. CDR3 bases read: TGTGCCAGCGCGCGGGGAAAAGTCTTC. The variable domain in full, with the rest retrieved from reference TRBV12-2 and TRBJ1-1, is NSGVVQSPRYIIKGKGERSILKCIPISGHLSVAWYQQTQGQELKFFIQHYDKMERDKGNLPSRFSVQQFDDYHSEMNMSALELEDSAVYFCASARGKVFFGKGTRLTVV.